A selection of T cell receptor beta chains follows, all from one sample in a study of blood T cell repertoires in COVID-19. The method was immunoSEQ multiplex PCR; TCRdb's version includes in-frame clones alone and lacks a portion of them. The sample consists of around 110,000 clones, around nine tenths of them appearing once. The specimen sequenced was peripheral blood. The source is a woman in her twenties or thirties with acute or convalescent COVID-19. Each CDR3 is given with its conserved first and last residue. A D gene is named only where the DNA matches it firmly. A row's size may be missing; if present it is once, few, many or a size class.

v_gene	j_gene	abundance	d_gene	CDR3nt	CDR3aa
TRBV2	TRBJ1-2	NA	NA	TGTGCCAGCAGTGAAGAAACAGTCCGACCAGTTAACTATGGCTACACCTTC	CASSEETVRPVNYGYTF
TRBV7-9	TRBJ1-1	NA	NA	TGTGCCAGCACTCTCGGTACTAACACTGAAGCTTTCTTT	CASTLGTNTEAFF
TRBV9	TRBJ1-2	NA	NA	TGTGCCAGCAGCGTAGTTGGAGGGAACATTGGCTACACCTTC	CASSVVGGNIGYTF
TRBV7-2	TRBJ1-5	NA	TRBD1	TGTGCCAGCAGCTTAGCAGGGACAGGGTCTTCCAATCAGCCCCAGCATTTT	CASSLAGTGSSNQPQHF
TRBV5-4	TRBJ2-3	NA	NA	TGTGCACACCACCAAGACAGGAGCACAGATACGCAGTATTTT	CAHHQDRSTDTQYF
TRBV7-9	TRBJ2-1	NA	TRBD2	TGTGCCAGCAGCTCGGGCCCCCAGACTAGCGGTCGCTACAATGAGCAGTTCTTC	CASSSGPQTSGRYNEQFF
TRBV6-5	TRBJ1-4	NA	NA	TGTGCCAGCAGTTACTCCGCCGGGGGGTACAGTGAAAAACTGTTTTTT	CASSYSAGGYSEKLFF
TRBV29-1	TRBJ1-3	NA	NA	TGCAGCGCCGAGGGGACAAGCTCTGGAAACACCATATATTTT	CSAEGTSSGNTIYF
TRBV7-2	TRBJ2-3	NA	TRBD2	TGTGCCAGCAGCGCGTCCGGGACTAGACCACAAACTAGCACAGATACGCAGTATTTT	CASSASGTRPQTSTDTQYF
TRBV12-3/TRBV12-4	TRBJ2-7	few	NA	TGTGCCAGCAGGTCGACAGGCTCCTACGAGCAGTACTTC	CASRSTGSYEQYF
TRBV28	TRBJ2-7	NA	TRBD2	TGTGCCAGCAGTGTAGCGGGGGGCTACGAGCAGTACTTC	CASSVAGGYEQYF
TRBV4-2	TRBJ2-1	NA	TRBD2	TGTGCCAGCAGCCTTACTAGCGGGAGGGCCAATGAGCAGTTCTTC	CASSLTSGRANEQFF
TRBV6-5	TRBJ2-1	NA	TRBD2	TGTGCCAGCGACCTGACTAGCGGGAATTACAATGAGCAGTTCTTC	CASDLTSGNYNEQFF
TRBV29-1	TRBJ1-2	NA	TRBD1	TGCAGCGCCCTGAGACAGGGAGGATTTGGCTACACCTTC	CSALRQGGFGYTF
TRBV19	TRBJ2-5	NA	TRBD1	TGTGCCAGTCCAAGCCCAAACTCAAACAGGGGAGAGACCCAGTACTTC	CASPSPNSNRGETQYF
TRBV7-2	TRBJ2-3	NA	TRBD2	TGTGCCAGCAGCAGCGGGGTAGATACGCAGTATTTT	CASSSGVDTQYF
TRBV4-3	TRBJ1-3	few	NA	TGCGCCAGCAGCCAAGATGGGGGGATGAGCAGTGGAAACACCATATATTTT	CASSQDGGMSSGNTIYF
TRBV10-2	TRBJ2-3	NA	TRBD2	TGCGCCAGCACCGGGACTAGCGGGGGCTGGGATACGCAGTATTTT	CASTGTSGGWDTQYF
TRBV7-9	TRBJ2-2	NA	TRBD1	TGTGCCAGCAGCCAATCTTGGACAGGGGGCGACCCCGGGGAGCTGTTTTTT	CASSQSWTGGDPGELFF
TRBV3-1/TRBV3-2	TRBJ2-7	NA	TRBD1	TGTGCCAGCAGCCCCCGGCTTTTGACAGGGACCTACGAGCAGTACTTC	CASSPRLLTGTYEQYF
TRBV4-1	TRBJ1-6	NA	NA	TGCGCCAGCAGCCAAGAGGGCCGTGCAATGGGTTCACCCCTCCACTTT	CASSQEGRAMGSPLHF
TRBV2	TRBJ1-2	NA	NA	TGTGCCAGCAGTGGGGACAACTTACCAAACTATGGCTACACCTTC	CASSGDNLPNYGYTF
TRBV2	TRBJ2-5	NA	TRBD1	TGTGCCAGCAGAACAATAAAGGGACAGGGGGCAAAGACCCAGTACTTC	CASRTIKGQGAKTQYF
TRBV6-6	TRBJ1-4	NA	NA	TGTGCCTCAGCGGAGGGGCCCAATGAAAAACTGTTTTTT	CASAEGPNEKLFF
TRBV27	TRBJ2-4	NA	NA	TGTGCCAGCAGCCGTGACAGGCACATTCAGTACTTC	CASSRDRHIQYF
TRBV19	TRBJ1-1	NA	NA	TGTGCCAGTAGTATAATGGGAGGGCTCACTGAAGCTTTCTTT	CASSIMGGLTEAFF
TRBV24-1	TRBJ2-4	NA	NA	TGTGCCACCAGTAGCCAAAACATTCAGTACTTC	CATSSQNIQYF
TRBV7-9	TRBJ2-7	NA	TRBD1	TGTGCCAGCAGCCCGGGACAGACAGGAACCTACGAGCAGTACTTC	CASSPGQTGTYEQYF
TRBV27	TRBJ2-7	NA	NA	TGTGCCAGCAGTTTTCACCGTAACCTGGGGGCTTACTACGAGCAGTACTTC	CASSFHRNLGAYYEQYF
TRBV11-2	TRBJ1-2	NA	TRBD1	TGTGCCAGCAGCGCCTCCGGGACAGGGTACTATGGCTACACCTTC	CASSASGTGYYGYTF
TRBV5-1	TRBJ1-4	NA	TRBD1	TGCGCCAGCAGCTTGGCCTCGGGCAGGGGGGATGAAAAACTGTTTTTT	CASSLASGRGDEKLFF
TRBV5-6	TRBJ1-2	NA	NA	TGTGCCAGCAGTTCGAGATCCGGAGCCTATGGCTACACCTTC	CASSSRSGAYGYTF